This T cell receptor beta chain was profiled in a study of T-cell memory formation after mild COVID-19. Study-wide background: Among the donors, TCR clusters were largely specific to each donor. Findings of the study overall: Clones that shrank (day 15 to 85) were balanced CD4/CD8, whereas later expanders leaned CD4+. Proof of SARS-CoV-2 specificity was absent for the second-wave clones that crested on day 37.

TCRdb re-derived calls from the 5' RACE reads in MiXCR, one entry per CDR3 protein. The sample yields hundreds of thousands of distinct CDR3 sequences, approximately 21% seen once. There are 13 residues in the CDR3. V was trimmed by 6 bases and J by 4 bases, leaving 12 bases between them. This clonotype occurred many times. The target antigen is unknown. The chain is built from TRBV12-3 or TRBV12-4 and TRBJ2-5, with D tentatively TRBD1 or TRBD2 (5 bases each). The sequencing sample was made of PBMCs or a T cell subset sorted from them (not recorded which). This TCR was recovered from an adult woman who had mild COVID-19 (a few samples of this study predate the infection). Cell type and time point are not known. The CDR3 DNA reads TGTGCCAGCAGCCAGGGACGGCGAGAGACCCAGTACTTC. Protein: CASSQGRRETQYF.